This T cell receptor beta chain was obtained from a study of blood T cells in healthy people across ages. Germline CDR1 reads DFQATT; CDR2 reads SNEGSKA (reference sequence). This CDR3 is 14 amino acids long. V was trimmed by 6 bases and J by 1 base, leaving 15 bases between them. A J-beta primer mix and a sample-barcoded 5' primer were used in a second PCR of about 7 to 12 cycles. TCRdb recomputed calls from the 5' RACE reads with MiXCR, one row per CDR3 protein. Of about 570,000 distinct CDR3 sequences listed, roughly 29% were seen once; the top ten hold about 18%. V is TRBV20-1 and J is TRBJ2-5; possibly TRBD1 for D (5 bases). The specimen was blood. This receptor was taken from a woman in her 70s in good health. Here the CDR3 reads CSARQLDGQETQYF. In DNA, the CDR3 is TGCAGTGCACGACAGCTGGATGGCCAAGAGACCCAGTACTTC.